The subject of this entry is one T cell receptor (beta chain). Some clones are missing from TCRdb's copy, which holds only in-frame ones; the method was immunoSEQ multiplex PCR. The sample holds approximately 190,000 clones, about 88% seen once. This specimen comes from a study of blood T cell repertoires in COVID-19. Turning to the study itself: Samples representing acute and convalescent COVID-19 were sourced from the United States, Italy and Spain. PBMCs, B-cell-depleted T cells, or T cells were the source of the cDNA or gDNA that made up the material.

CDR3 length equals 16 residues. V trimming: 4 bases; J trimming: 6 bases; junction bases outside the gene matches: 11. CDR1 is SGDLS and CDR2 is YYNGEE in the germline V gene. V usage is TRBV9 and J usage is TRBJ2-1, with 9 positions matching TRBD1. Sequenced material: peripheral blood. This TCR was sampled from a middle-aged woman who had recovered from COVID-19. The CDR3 reads CASSLEGQGKFNEQFF. The CDR3 nucleotides read TGTGCCAGCAGCCTTGAAGGACAGGGGAAATTCAATGAGCAGTTCTTC.